These T cell receptor beta chains were read from a single sample in a study of T cell responses to AZD1222 COVID-19 vaccine. The table came from immunoSEQ multiplex PCR; TCRdb's copy has only in-frame clones and leaves some out. The sample shows 35,000 to 45,000 clones, around three quarters of them seen only once. Sequenced material: peripheral blood, taken on day 0 of AZD1222 vaccination. The receptors here all came from an adult in good health. Both conserved end residues are part of each CDR3. Each record gives: D gene, V gene, clone size, J gene, CDR3 DNA, CDR3 protein. D genes are given only for firm matches. Clone size is shown for a subset of rows, as once, few, many or a class of expanded clone.

>-|TRBV28|-|TRBJ1-3
TGTGCCAGCAGTTTAAGGGGAAACACCATATATTTT
CASSLRGNTIYF
>-|TRBV2|few|TRBJ1-1
TGTGCCAGCAGTGCTTCGGCCCGGGTGAACACTGAAGCTTTCTTT
CASSASARVNTEAFF
>-|TRBV19|-|TRBJ1-4
TGTGCCAGTTCCCCGGGACGGAGTAATGAAAAACTGTTTTTT
CASSPGRSNEKLFF
>TRBD1|TRBV5-1|-|TRBJ2-2
TGCGCCAGCAGCCCAGGACAGGGCACCGGGGAGCTGTTTTTT
CASSPGQGTGELFF
>TRBD2|TRBV13|-|TRBJ2-1
TGTGCCAGCAGCTCCCCGACTAGCGGGGGGGCCCTCTACAATGAGCAGTTCTTC
CASSSPTSGGALYNEQFF
>-|TRBV5-1|-|TRBJ1-1
TGCGCCAGCAGCTTGGATGGGTACACTGAAGCTTTCTTT
CASSLDGYTEAFF
>-|TRBV6-2/TRBV6-3|-|TRBJ1-6
TGTGCCAGCAGTAAGGAGGGGCCTCTAGGGAATTCACCCCTCCACTTT
CASSKEGPLGNSPLHF
>-|TRBV3-1/TRBV3-2|-|TRBJ2-7
TGTGCCAGCAGCCAAGCGTATCGCGAGCAGTACTTC
CASSQAYREQYF
>TRBD1|TRBV3-1/TRBV3-2|-|TRBJ1-2
TGTGCCAGCAGCCAACGACAGGGTACGAGTGGCTACACCTTC
CASSQRQGTSGYTF
>-|TRBV4-1|-|TRBJ2-7
TGCGCCAGCAGCCAAGATCAAGGGGATCCCAAGAACTCCTACGAGCAGTACTTC
CASSQDQGDPKNSYEQYF
>-|TRBV6-5|-|TRBJ2-3
TGTGCCAGCAGCTCGAGAGATACGCAGTATTTT
CASSSRDTQYF
>-|TRBV28|-|TRBJ1-2
TGTGCCAGCAGTCCACCACCCGGTTCAGGGACCGGCTACACCTTC
CASSPPPGSGTGYTF
>-|TRBV28|-|TRBJ1-2
TGTGCCAGCAGTTCCCTACTCCAGGGTAATGGCTACACCTTC
CASSSLLQGNGYTF
>TRBD1|TRBV5-5|-|TRBJ1-5
TGTGCCAGCAGCTTTACCGGGACAGCGTTAAATCAGCCCCAGCATTTT
CASSFTGTALNQPQHF
>-|TRBV20-1|-|TRBJ2-7
TGCAGTGCTAGAGATATCGAGCAGTACTTC
CSARDIEQYF
>TRBD2|TRBV29-1|-|TRBJ2-3
TGCAGCGTTCCCTCTAGCGGGGGCAGGGGAGATACGCAGTATTTT
CSVPSSGGRGDTQYF
>-|TRBV28|-|TRBJ2-2
TGTGCCAGCAGTTTATTCCCCCCTGACTCGAACACCGGGGAGCTGTTTTTT
CASSLFPPDSNTGELFF
>-|TRBV28|-|TRBJ1-1
TGTGCCTCCTCCCTTGCGGGGGGCCTGTGGGACACTGAAGCTTTCTTT
CASSLAGGLWDTEAFF
>-|TRBV4-3|-|TRBJ1-4
TGCGCCAGCAGCCCCGTCTCGGGTGAAAAACTGTTTTTT
CASSPVSGEKLFF
>-|TRBV30|-|TRBJ1-3
TGTGCCTGGACCCTCAGTCCCGGAAACACCATATATTTT
CAWTLSPGNTIYF
>-|TRBV4-3|-|TRBJ1-3
TGCGCCAGCAGCCAAGATCCTCTCTCTGGAAACACCATATATTTT
CASSQDPLSGNTIYF
>-|TRBV9|few|TRBJ1-1
TGTGCCAGCAGCCTCAGCACAGGGTATAACACTGAAGCTTTCTTT
CASSLSTGYNTEAFF
>-|TRBV4-1|-|TRBJ1-5
TGCGCCAGCAGCCAAGATCTCCCGGGGAGTTCCGACCATAGCAATCAGCCCCAGCATTTT
CASSQDLPGSSDHSNQPQHF
>-|TRBV27|-|TRBJ2-7
TGTGCCAGCAGAAAAGTGCTTTTGGCCTACGAGCAGTACTTC
CASRKVLLAYEQYF
>TRBD2|TRBV9|-|TRBJ2-2
TGTGCCAGCAGCGTTCGCGGGGGGGCTCCCGGGGAGCTGTTTTTT
CASSVRGGAPGELFF
>TRBD1|TRBV2|-|TRBJ1-6
TGTGCCAGCAGTGTGGAAGGGACAGGGAATTCACCCCTCCACTTT
CASSVEGTGNSPLHF
>TRBD1|TRBV2|once|TRBJ2-3
TGTGCCAGCAGTGAAACCGGGACAGGGTTTAGCACAGATACGCAGTATTTT
CASSETGTGFSTDTQYF
>-|TRBV5-1|-|TRBJ2-2
TGCGCCAGCAGCTTGCAGAGAGACACCGGGGAGCTGTTTTTT
CASSLQRDTGELFF
>TRBD2|TRBV11-2|-|TRBJ2-1
TGTGCCAGCAGCCCTTCCCTAGCGGGGGGGGTCTACAATGAGCAGTTCTTC
CASSPSLAGGVYNEQFF
>-|TRBV5-6|-|TRBJ2-3
TGTGCCAGCAGCCCTGTAGCGGGCACAGATACGCAGTATTTT
CASSPVAGTDTQYF
>TRBD2|TRBV5-1|-|TRBJ2-7
TGCGCCAGCAGCTTGGTGGGAGGGTTCTACGAGCAGTACTTC
CASSLVGGFYEQYF
>-|TRBV9|-|TRBJ2-1
TGTGCCAGCAGCGTAGCTCCGGGGGCTGTCGATGAGCAGTTCTTC
CASSVAPGAVDEQFF
>-|TRBV19|-|TRBJ1-5
TGTGCCAGTAGTATTGGGCCCCAAGGGGAGTCGCCCCAGCATTTT
CASSIGPQGESPQHF
>-|TRBV5-1|-|TRBJ2-2
TGCGCCAGCAGCGAGACAGTCCCCTCGAACACCGGGGAGCTGTTTTTT
CASSETVPSNTGELFF
>TRBD2|TRBV9|-|TRBJ2-3
TGTGCCAGCAGCGTGGGACTAGGTGCAGATACGCAGTATTTT
CASSVGLGADTQYF
>-|TRBV3-1/TRBV3-2|-|TRBJ2-1
TGTGCCAGCAGCCAAGAGGGGGCCCACTACAATGAGCAGTTCTTC
CASSQEGAHYNEQFF
>TRBD2|TRBV28|-|TRBJ2-2
TGTGCCAGCAGTTTTTTCGCGGGGGGGTCCGGGGAGCTGTTTTTT
CASSFFAGGSGELFF
>-|TRBV5-1|-|TRBJ2-3
TGCGCCAGCAGCTTATTAGCCCCAGATATGGATACGCAGTATTTT
CASSLLAPDMDTQYF
>TRBD1|TRBV7-7|-|TRBJ2-2
TGTGCTAGCAGCCAGGAGGGACAGGGAACCGGGGAGCTGTTTTTT
CASSQEGQGTGELFF
>-|TRBV24-1|-|TRBJ2-7
TGTGCCACCAGTGATTCGGGCCCAGCCGGGGACGAGCAGTACTTC
CATSDSGPAGDEQYF
>-|TRBV10-1|few|TRBJ2-3
TGCGCCAGCAGTGGAGAGGGGCACACAGATACGCAGTATTTT
CASSGEGHTDTQYF